These 18 T cell receptor beta chains originate from one sample sequenced in a study of blood T cells in healthy people across ages. The use of a sample-barcoded 5' primer and a J-beta primer mix characterized a second PCR of roughly 6 to 12 cycles. TCRdb processed the 5' RACE reads anew with MiXCR; each CDR3 protein has one entry. The sample has about 1.6 million distinct CDR3 sequences, roughly 30% seen once; the top ten hold about 10%. Sequenced: blood. The receptors here all came from a woman in her thirties in good health.

The chain couples TRBV5-1 to TRBJ2-1; TRBD2 agrees at 15 bases. This CDR3 comprises 20 residues. J was trimmed by 4 bases and V by 0 bases; bases with no gene match: 11. Per the germline V gene, CDR1 is SGHRS and CDR2 is YFSETQ. The CDR3 loop reads CASSLDGLAGGRRFYNEQFF. DNA for the CDR3: TGCGCCAGCAGCTTGGACGGACTAGCGGGGGGGCGAAGATTTTACAATGAGCAGTTCTTC. Complete variable domain (other parts from reference TRBV5-1 and TRBJ2-1): KAGVTQTPRYLIKTRGQQVTLSCSPISGHRSVSWYQQTPGQGLQFLFEYFSETQRNKGNFPGRFSGRQFSNSRSEMNVSTLELGDSALYLCASSLDGLAGGRRFYNEQFFGPGTRLTVL.

V usage is TRBV27 and J usage is TRBJ2-7; D remains unclear. V was cut by 5 bases and J by 0 bases, with 11 bases left in between. The germline CDR1 and CDR2 sequences are MNHEY and SMNVEV (reference sequence). The CDR3 runs to 14 residues. The CDR3 DNA follows: TGTGCCAGCAGTCAACACCCCGGCTCCTACGAGCAGTACTTC. This translates into CASSQHPGSYEQYF.

This clonotype has more than one count but fewer than ten. V and J are TRBV6-1 and TRBJ2-1, with 9 positions matching TRBD1. CDR3 length: 18 residues. V was pared by 4 bases and J by 2 bases, with 12 bases of the junction left unmatched. Germline V gene data show CDR1 as MNHNS and CDR2 as SASEGT. CDR3 nucleotides: TGTGCCAGCAGTGTTATTCGGGGAGGGGACAGGGCCTACAATGAGCAGTTCTTC. Amino acid sequence: CASSVIRGGDRAYNEQFF.

The chain carries TRBV2 and TRBJ1-2; weak D call: TRBD1 (6 bases). Per the germline V gene, CDR1 is SNHLY and CDR2 is FYNNEI. This CDR3 region has 15 residues. Trimming cost V 6 bases and J 7 bases, with 21 bases left between them. This CDR3 reads CASSAEAGVSVGYTF. The CDR3 bases are TGTGCCAGCAGCGCTGAGGCAGGGGTTTCGGTTGGCTACACCTTC.

The table lists this clonotype with many counts. Mismatch with germline at one junction end may stem from a read error. The J gene is TRBJ2-7, the V gene TRBV4-1; D is ambiguous. The CDR3 extends over 12 amino acids. Per the germline V gene, CDR1 is MGHRA and CDR2 is YSYEKL. The CDR3 reads CASSQASHEQYF. CDR3 bases: TGCGCCAGCAGCCAAGCCTCCCACGAGCAGTACTTC.

J is TRBJ2-5 and V is TRBV4-1, with 7 nucleotides matching TRBD2. Looked up from germline, CDR1 is MGHRA and CDR2 is YSYEKL. The CDR3 contains 15 residues. After removal of 4 bases from V and 3 bases from J, the junction contained 8 bases not matched to a gene. Written as DNA, the CDR3 is TGCGCCAGCAGCCCCCCCACTAGCGCTAAAGAGACCCAGTACTTC. It yields the protein CASSPPTSAKETQYF.

The chain has TRBV20-1 and TRBJ2-5, with D perhaps matching TRBD2 (7 bases). Germline CDR1 is DFQATT and CDR2 is SNEGSKA (reference sequence). This CDR3 is built from 11 residues. The CDR3 loop is CKLRGGETQYF. DNA of the CDR3: TGCAAACTTAGGGGGGGGGAGACCCAGTACTTC.

This chain uses TRBV28 with TRBJ2-7; TRBD2 might be the D (6 bases). The germline V and J ends were trimmed by 10 bases and 3 bases, with 19 bases remaining between them. Germline-derived CDR1 and CDR2 are MDHEN and SYDVKM. The CDR3 is 14 residues long. The CDR3 bases are TGTGCCACCATGGGCGGGGCTCAGAGCTACGAGCAGTACTTC. As protein: CATMGGAQSYEQYF.

This clonotype was observed a few times. The chain couples TRBV6-6 to TRBJ2-3; 8 bases are shared with TRBD2. Germline V CDR1 and CDR2: MNHNY, SVGAGI (reference sequence). The CDR3 is made up of 16 amino acids. J was trimmed by 13 bases and V by 0 bases; bases with no gene match: 15. The CDR3 spells CASSYSPSSGDIKEYF. The CDR3 DNA sequence: TGTGCCAGCAGTTACTCGCCGAGTAGCGGGGATATTAAGGAGTATTTT.

This sequence joins TRBV24-1 and TRBJ1-2; 10 nucleotides match TRBD1. CDR3 length equals 15 residues. CDR1 is KGHDR and CDR2 is SFDVKD in the germline V gene. J lost 4 bases, V lost 4 bases, and 5 bases had no gene match. The DNA for the CDR3 is TGTGCCACCAGTGACCGGGACAGGGGTGCCTATGGCTACACCTTC. Translation: CATSDRDRGAYGYTF.

The chain joins TRBV30 to TRBJ2-5; 11 nucleotides match TRBD1. Germline V CDR1 and CDR2: GTSNPN, SVGIG (reference sequence). V lost 1 base, J lost 5 bases, and 6 bases stayed unmatched. The CDR3 extends over 15 amino acids. For the CDR3, the DNA is TGTGCCTGGAGTGCGGGACAGGGGGTTCATGAGACCCAGTACTTC. As protein: CAWSAGQGVHETQYF.

A word on this clonotype: One junction end disagrees with the germline gene, perhaps due to a read error. The rearrangement joins TRBV2 to TRBJ2-1; the D gene is possibly TRBD2 (5 bases). Germline V CDR1 and CDR2: SNHLY, FYNNEI. This CDR3 spans 17 amino acids. The CDR3 reads CASSFPTREGSYSEQFF. For the CDR3, the DNA is TGTGCCAGCAGTTTCCCGACCCGAGAGGGTTCCTACAGTGAGCAGTTCTTC.

The chain recombines TRBV6-2 or TRBV6-3 with TRBJ2-7; TRBD2 aligns across 14 bases. The V gene end was trimmed by 2 bases and the J gene end by 11 bases; junction bases not matched to a gene: 8. The CDR3 spans 15 residues. Germline V gives CDR1 MNHEY, CDR2 SVGEGT. The chain's CDR3 is CASSYPGLAGGQEYF. Written as DNA, the CDR3 is TGTGCCAGCAGTTACCCAGGACTAGCGGGGGGACAGGAGTACTTC.

This clonotype was detected a few times. The CDR3 spells CASSQGSGSQSYNEQFF. Here the CDR3 DNA reads TGTGCCAGCAGCCAAGGATCCGGGAGTCAGTCCTACAATGAGCAGTTCTTC. The V call is TRBV4-2, the J call TRBJ2-1; TRBD2 might be the D (6 bases). V lost 1 base and J 1 base, leaving 14 bases between the germline ends. Looked up from germline, CDR1 is LGHNA and CDR2 is YNFKEQ. The CDR3 runs to 17 residues.

Only a few counts were recorded for this clonotype. The rearrangement uses TRBV2 and TRBJ1-5; the D is unclear. Germline values: CDR1 SNHLY, CDR2 FYNNEI. This CDR3 is 13 amino acids long. Trimming shortened V by 6 bases and J by 7 bases, and 13 bases separated the two germline ends. The CDR3 sequence: CASRANPGQPQHF. The CDR3 nucleotides read TGTGCCAGCAGAGCCAACCCCGGCCAGCCCCAGCATTTT.

The chain has TRBV5-1 and TRBJ2-1; perhaps TRBD2 as D (5 bases). CDR1 and CDR2 (germline): SGHRS, YFSETQ. This CDR3 region has 13 residues. V lost 0 bases and J 8 bases, leaving 9 bases between the germline ends. The CDR3, as DNA: TGCGCCAGCAGCTTGGGGGTTAGCGATGAGCAGTTCTTC. Residues: CASSLGVSDEQFF.

The sample holds a few counts of this clonotype. This chain connects TRBV6-1 to TRBJ1-2, with TRBD1 identical over 9 bases. The germline V gene encodes CDR1 MNHNS and CDR2 SASEGT. The CDR3 is 15 residues long. The V gene end was trimmed by 7 bases and the J gene end by 4 bases; junction bases not matched to a gene: 10. The CDR3 DNA follows: TGTGCCAGCACCTGGGGACAGGGAGTCGGCTATGGCTACACCTTC. Protein: CASTWGQGVGYGYTF.

The chain combines TRBV5-1 with TRBJ2-3; TRBD2 aligns across 10 bases. The germline V gene has CDR1 SGHRS and CDR2 YFSETQ. The CDR3 runs 16 residues. V was pared by 3 bases and J by 4 bases, with 8 bases of the junction left unmatched. CDR3 sequence: CASSYSGGAPADTQYF. In nucleotides, the CDR3 is TGCGCCAGCAGCTACAGCGGGGGGGCTCCCGCAGATACGCAGTATTTT.